This T cell receptor beta chain was recovered during a study of identical twins. CDR1 is MNHNS and CDR2 is SASEGT in the germline V gene. This CDR3 is 15 amino acids long. Trimming cost V 6 bases and J 2 bases; bases outside gene matches: 6. MiXCR was run by TCRdb on the 5' RACE reads, yielding one entry per CDR3 protein. The top ten hold around 0.95% of the sample, which has hundreds of thousands of distinct CDR3 sequences, 8.6% seen once. These sequences were also reported in another study, on yellow fever vaccine responses in identical twins.

The origin of this receptor is a young woman in good health. V gene TRBV6-1 combines with J gene TRBJ2-2; TRBD2 matches 7 bases. What was sequenced was PBMCs. In nucleotides, the CDR3 is TGTGCCAGCAGACGGAGCGGGACTAACACCGGGGAGCTGTTTTTT. It encodes CASRRSGTNTGELFF.